This TCR beta chain was sequenced in a study of blood T cell repertoires in COVID-19. V lost 7 bases and J 1 base, leaving 7 bases between the germline ends. CDR3 length equals 12 residues. Per the germline V gene, CDR1 is MGHDK and CDR2 is SYGVNS. Clones were read by immunoSEQ multiplex PCR, and TCRdb kept only the in-frame ones, dropping some. The sample includes about 140,000 clones, over 60% of them seen just once. Sequencing was carried out using peripheral blood. The chain combines TRBV25-1 with TRBJ1-1; D is unresolved. This TCR was recovered from a man in his fifties or sixties with acute or convalescent COVID-19. The CDR3 is CASTWQNTEAFF. DNA for the CDR3: TGTGCCAGCACCTGGCAGAACACTGAAGCTTTCTTT.